This T cell receptor (beta chain) was recovered during a study of OX40 agonist ivuxolimab in advanced cancers. Study-level points and caveats: Dosing at 0.1 to 3.0 mg/kg was accompanied by clonal expansion of CD4+ and CD8+ blood T cells by week 6.

As for this clone: No antigen is known for it.

Assay: immunoSEQ multiplex PCR; the TCRdb copy retains only in-frame clones and omits some. The sample carries approximately 77,000 clones, 85% recorded once. Germline-derived CDR1 and CDR2 are MNHEY and SVGAGI. The CDR3 is 15 residues long. Deletions cut 2 bases from V and 5 bases from J, with 13 bases between. The source is an adult with an advanced solid tumor such as melanoma, head and neck, liver or kidney cancer. The starting material was CD4+ or CD8+ T cells sorted from blood, obtained in a trial of the OX40 agonist ivuxolimab. The V call is TRBV6-5, the J call TRBJ1-5; D is possibly TRBD1 (6 bases). Here the CDR3 reads CASSYSQGLDQPQHF. The CDR3 DNA follows: TGTGCCAGCAGTTACAGTCAGGGGCTTGATCAGCCCCAGCATTTT.